Following are 14 T cell receptor beta chains from one sample sequenced in a study of blood T cell repertoires in COVID-19. Some clones are missing from TCRdb's copy, which holds only in-frame ones; the method was immunoSEQ multiplex PCR. The sample lists 97,000 or so clones, more than 90% occurring once. Sequenced input: peripheral blood. Source of these receptors: a man aged 18 to 29 with acute or convalescent COVID-19.

J is TRBJ2-1 and V is TRBV5-1; tentative D call: TRBD2 (5 bases). This CDR3 region has 14 residues. Germline CDR1 SGHRS, CDR2 YFSETQ. Trimming pared 0 bases from V and 3 bases from J, leaving 7 bases between. This CDR3 reads CASSLVGNYNEQFF. CDR3 sequence (DNA): TGCGCCAGCAGCTTGGTCGGGAACTACAATGAGCAGTTCTTC.

This chain joins TRBV5-6 and TRBJ2-3; the match to TRBD2 covers 9 bases. Germline V lookup: CDR1 SGHDT, CDR2 YYEEEE. This CDR3 is built from 15 residues. Trimming cost V 7 bases and J 6 bases; bases outside gene matches: 12. As DNA, the CDR3 is TGTGCCAGCTTGTTGATGAGCGGGGGGCGGGATACGCAGTATTTT. Translated: CASLLMSGGRDTQYF.

The rearrangement joins TRBV28 to TRBJ1-1; a weak D match, TRBD1 (5 bases). V was trimmed by 7 bases and J by 5 bases, leaving 17 bases between them. In germline, CDR1 is MDHEN, CDR2 SYDVKM. The CDR3 runs to 14 residues. Here the CDR3 DNA reads TGTGCCAGCACCCCGGGGGGGACGGGGACTGAAGCTTTCTTT. Translating it yields CASTPGGTGTEAFF.

This sequence joins TRBV6-5 and TRBJ2-7, with TRBD2 identical over 10 bases. Per the germline V gene, CDR1 is MNHEY and CDR2 is SVGAGI. This CDR3 spans 16 amino acids. The trim removed 2 bases at V and 3 bases at J, leaving 7 bases unmatched. CDR3: CASSYGLAVRNYEQYF. CDR3 nucleotides: TGTGCCAGCAGTTACGGACTAGCGGTGAGAAACTACGAGCAGTACTTC.

The chain recombines TRBV27 with TRBJ1-1; D is possibly TRBD1 (6 bases). Between the trimmed V and J ends, which lost 6 bases and 0 bases, there was a span of 11 bases. The germline gives CDR1 MNHEY, CDR2 SMNVEV (reference sequence). CDR3 length equals 14 residues. The CDR3 DNA reads as TGTGCCAGCAGAGGGGGACGGTTGAACACTGAAGCTTTCTTT. It codes for CASRGGRLNTEAFF.

The genes are TRBV30 and TRBJ2-7; 9 positions agree with TRBD1. The CDR3 sequence is 17 residues long. J was trimmed by 7 bases and V by 3 bases; bases with no gene match: 19. Germline V CDR1 and CDR2: GTSNPN, SVGIG (reference sequence). The CDR3 here is CAWSRGQGRRGLGEQYF. CDR3 DNA sequence: TGTGCCTGGAGCCGGGGACAGGGTAGGAGGGGGCTTGGGGAGCAGTACTTC. The complete variable domain, with remaining parts taken from reference TRBV30 and TRBJ2-7, reads SQTIHQWPATLVQPVGSPLSLECTVEGTSNPNLYWYRQAAGRGLQLLFYSVGIGQISSEVPQNLSASRPQDRQFILSSKKLLLSDSGFYLCAWSRGQGRRGLGEQYFGPGTRLTVT.

The chain employs TRBV7-6 and TRBJ2-7; D might be TRBD2 (6 bases). Trimming cost V 1 base and J 0 bases, with 10 bases left between them. CDR3 size: 15 residues. The germline gives CDR1 SGHVS, CDR2 FNYEAQ. The CDR3 loop reads CASSLGRGSSYEQYF. The CDR3 DNA sequence: TGTGCCAGCAGCTTAGGGCGGGGCTCCTCCTACGAGCAGTACTTC.

The J gene is TRBJ2-1, the V gene TRBV5-1; D ambiguous. The CDR3 consists of 15 residues. V was pared by 4 bases and J by 6 bases, with 17 bases between. Germline CDR1 is SGHRS and CDR2 is YFSETQ. The CDR3 sequence is CASSENSPISNEQFF. The DNA for the CDR3 is TGCGCCAGCAGCGAGAATAGCCCGATTAGCAATGAGCAGTTCTTC.

V usage is TRBV6-5 and J usage is TRBJ1-5; 7 positions match TRBD1. CDR1 is MNHEY and CDR2 is SVGAGI in the germline V gene. The junction had 8 bases not matched to a gene; V was cut back by 5 bases and J by 4 bases. The CDR3 length is 15 residues. The CDR3 nucleotides read TGTGCCAGCAGTCCTCTCGGGACAGAGAATCAGCCCCAGCATTTT. This translates into CASSPLGTENQPQHF.

J is TRBJ2-7 and V is TRBV3-1 (or the pseudogene TRBV3-2), with D possibly being TRBD1 (5 bases). Per the germline V gene, CDR1 is LGHDT and CDR2 is YNNKEL (reference sequence). The CDR3 is made up of 13 amino acids. With 0 bases removed from V and 2 bases from J, the gap between germline ends came to 5 bases. The CDR3 loop is CASSQEGAYEQYF. Written as DNA, the CDR3 is TGTGCCAGCAGCCAAGAAGGGGCCTACGAGCAGTACTTC.

The CDR3 DNA follows: TGTGCCAGCAGCTCACGGGACAGGGACTACGAGCAGTACTTC. This encodes CASSSRDRDYEQYF. This chain uses TRBV13 with TRBJ2-7, with 9 bases matching TRBD1. Germline assignment: CDR1 PRHDT and CDR2 FYEKMQ (reference sequence). The CDR3 length is 14 residues. Trimming at V came to 4 bases and at J to 3 bases, leaving 4 bases not matched to a gene.

This clone was detected only once. The chain links TRBV5-1 to TRBJ1-1; tentative D call: TRBD1 (6 bases). Trimming left V 4 bases short and J 0 bases short, with 19 bases between. From germline, CDR1 is SGHRS and CDR2 YFSETQ. CDR3 length equals 17 residues. The CDR3 bases are TGCGCCAGCAGCGGGTGGGAGACAGGACCCATGAACACTGAAGCTTTCTTT. Its protein product is CASSGWETGPMNTEAFF.

V usage is TRBV12-3 or TRBV12-4 and J usage is TRBJ1-2; D ambiguous. Trimming stripped 8 bases from V and 0 bases from J, with 7 bases between. The CDR3 spans 12 residues. CDR3 loop: CASGEANYGYTF. The CDR3, as DNA: TGTGCCAGCGGCGAGGCTAACTATGGCTACACCTTC.

This clone was counted once. The chain joins TRBV5-8 to TRBJ2-7, with 11 bases fitting TRBD2. Trimming removed 3 bases from V and 9 bases from J; junction bases left unmatched: 14. The germline V gene encodes CDR1 SGHTS and CDR2 YDEGEE. The CDR3 has 16 amino acids. CDR3 sequence reads: CASSSPGIAGGPGQYF. In DNA form, the CDR3 reads TGTGCCAGCAGCTCCCCTGGAATAGCGGGAGGGCCGGGGCAGTACTTC.